This entry describes one T cell receptor beta chain. Its antigen is undetermined. A CD45RA-negative memory subset and a CD45RA+ naive subset were separated from the CD4+ cells. An assay was performed, and its level was deep. The protocol was immunoSEQ multiplex PCR, while the TCRdb copy is restricted to in-frame clones and leaves out a portion. The profile shows about 2.4 million clones, 93% of them singletons. The sample belongs to a study of shared clonotypes between healthy human individuals. Trimming removed 1 base at V and 1 base at J, with 12 bases between. The length of the CDR3 is 16 residues. Notes on the study in general: Naive subsets usually exceeded memory subsets in estimated richness.

The sample taken for sequencing was naive CD4+ T cells from PBMCs. Subset denoted: CD45RA+ positively selected. This clonotype was obtained from a man younger than 35 in good health. Some clones in this sample may be carry-over from other donors' samples. The chain couples TRBV5-3 to TRBJ1-5; no firm D call. TRBV5-3 is placed among ORFs of uncertain function. The CDR3, as DNA: TGTGCCAGAAGCTTGAGAATTCACAGCAGCAATCAGCCCCAGCATTTT. It specifies CARSLRIHSSNQPQHF.